This TCR beta chain was recovered during a study of cytomegalovirus exposure and HLA in healthy donors. Study-wide points: According to reports, the classifier identified cytomegalovirus status with high specificity and sensitivity.

A word on this clone: Its target is unknown.

V was shortened by 1 base and J by 3 bases, with 6 bases between the two germline ends. The CDR3 is 13 amino acids. CDR1 is SGHNT and CDR2 is YYREEE in the germline V gene (reference sequence). A multiplex PCR was run with 60 Vbeta primers and 13 Jbeta primers. TCRdb's table, derived via immunoSEQ multiplex PCR, lists solely in-frame clones and lacks some. This table holds about 61,000 clones, 89% found once. The chain couples TRBV5-4 to TRBJ2-3, with a weak D call TRBD1 (5 bases). The source is a man aged 25 to 45 in good health and CMV-seropositive. Source material: PBMCs. CDR3 DNA: TGTGCCAGCAGCTTGAGGGGTACAGATACGCAGTATTTT. This encodes CASSLRGTDTQYF.